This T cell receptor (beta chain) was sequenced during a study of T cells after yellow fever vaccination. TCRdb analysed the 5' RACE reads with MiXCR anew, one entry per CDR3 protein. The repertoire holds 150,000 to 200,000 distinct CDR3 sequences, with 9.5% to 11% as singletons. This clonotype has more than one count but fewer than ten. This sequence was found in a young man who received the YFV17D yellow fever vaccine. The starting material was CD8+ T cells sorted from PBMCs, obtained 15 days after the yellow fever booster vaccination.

The CDR3 bases are TGTGCCAGCAGCTGGGTCAGGCCCGCAGCGGGGGGACCCCCCCCGGATACGCAGTATTTT. Protein product: CASSWVRPAAGGPPPDTQYF. V usage is TRBV7-2 and J usage is TRBJ2-3; TRBD2 matches 9 bases. The CDR3 runs 20 residues. V gave up 4 bases and J gave up 6 bases; unmatched junction bases: 23. Germline V gene lookup returns CDR1 SGHTA and CDR2 FQGNSA.